These 21 T cell receptor beta chains share one sample of origin, sequenced in a study of cytomegalovirus exposure and HLA in healthy donors. PCR was performed using 60 Vbeta and 13 Jbeta primers. The repertoire was sequenced with immunoSEQ multiplex PCR; TCRdb's copy has only in-frame clones and lacks some. The data contain under 200,000 clones, 79% of them singletons. Material: PBMCs. All receptors come from a middle-aged woman in good health and CMV-seronegative.

This chain connects TRBV29-1 to TRBJ2-7; 11 nucleotides agree with TRBD2. The CDR3 length is 14 residues. Germline assignment: CDR1 SQVTM and CDR2 ANQGSEA. V was clipped by 7 bases and J by 3 bases; unmatched bases: 8. As DNA, the CDR3 is TGCAGCGCTTCGGGACTAGCGGCCGGCTACGAGCAGTACTTC. It yields the protein CSASGLAAGYEQYF.

This rearrangement joins TRBV4-3 to TRBJ1-2, with a tentative D call TRBD1 (6 bases). The CDR3 extends over 14 amino acids. In germline, CDR1 is LGHNA, CDR2 YSLEER. Trimming shortened V by 2 bases and J by 4 bases, and 11 bases separated the two germline ends. This CDR3 is CASSQQGSTYGYTF. CDR3 sequence (DNA): TGCGCCAGCAGCCAACAGGGGTCTACCTATGGCTACACCTTC.

The chain carries TRBV7-2 and TRBJ1-1; D may be TRBD1 (5 bases). Trimming removed 3 bases at V and 5 bases at J, with 10 bases between. The CDR3 consists of 13 residues. The V gene's germline CDR1 is SGHTA and CDR2 FQGNSA. Here the CDR3 reads CASSFDSVTEAFF. CDR3 in DNA: TGTGCCAGCAGCTTTGACAGCGTAACTGAAGCTTTCTTT.

The chain joins TRBV18 to TRBJ2-1, with a tentative D call TRBD1 (5 bases). This CDR3 is built from 15 residues. Trimming removed 1 base from V and 5 bases from J, with 12 bases in between. The V gene's germline CDR1 is KGHSH and CDR2 LQKENI. CDR3 loop: CASSPQGIGNNEQFF. The CDR3 DNA reads TGTGCCAGCTCACCACAGGGGATAGGGAACAATGAGCAGTTCTTC.

The chain has TRBV5-6 and TRBJ1-5, with D unresolved. The V gene's germline CDR1 is SGHDT and CDR2 YYEEEE. The CDR3 spans 14 residues. V lost 3 bases and J 8 bases, leaving 15 bases between the germline ends. The CDR3 protein is CASSSKEIWEPQHF. CDR3 DNA sequence: TGTGCCAGCAGCTCCAAGGAGATATGGGAGCCCCAGCATTTT.

Worth noting for this clone: At one end the junction does not follow the germline gene, possibly because of a read error. The rearrangement uses TRBV5-4 and TRBJ1-4, with D perhaps matching TRBD1 (5 bases). The germline V gene has CDR1 SGHNT and CDR2 YYREEE (reference sequence). The CDR3 loop spans 12 amino acids. In nucleotides, the CDR3 is TGCGCAGCTGGGCAGGGCGGAGAAAAACTGTTTTTT. It encodes CAAGQGGEKLFF.

This clone was seen only once. Here the CDR3 reads CASSSWGQGANEQYF. CDR3 sequence (DNA): TGTGCCAGCAGCTCTTGGGGACAGGGGGCAAACGAGCAGTACTTC. The chain has TRBV13 and TRBJ2-7; 12 bases align to TRBD1. J lost 5 bases, V lost 4 bases, and 6 bases had no gene match. The germline gives CDR1 PRHDT, CDR2 FYEKMQ (reference sequence). This CDR3 has 15 amino acids.

The chain employs TRBV28 and TRBJ1-4, with D maybe TRBD1 (5 bases). The ends were cut back, 10 bases at V and 8 bases at J, with 20 bases in the middle. The CDR3 runs to 14 residues. Germline values: CDR1 MDHEN, CDR2 SYDVKM. CDR3 loop: CATKSGGGLEKLFF. DNA for the CDR3: TGTGCCACTAAATCCGGGGGAGGGCTGGAAAAACTGTTTTTT.

The rearrangement uses TRBV19 and TRBJ1-4; TRBD1 matches at 9 bases. The length of the CDR3 is 16 residues. The V gene end was trimmed by 5 bases and the J gene end by 8 bases; junction bases not matched to a gene: 12. Germline lookup yields CDR1 LNHDA and CDR2 SQIVND (reference sequence). The CDR3 sequence: CASSLSFPDRGEKLFF. The CDR3 DNA is TGTGCCAGTAGTCTTTCCTTTCCCGACAGGGGGGAAAAACTGTTTTTT.

This clone was recorded only once. V is TRBV28 and J is TRBJ2-1, with 8 bases matching TRBD1. V was pared by 5 bases and J by 4 bases, with 7 bases of the junction left unmatched. Germline lookup yields CDR1 MDHEN and CDR2 SYDVKM. The length of the CDR3 is 15 residues. The CDR3: CASSAGDRMYNEQFF. In DNA, the CDR3 is TGTGCCAGCAGTGCCGGGGACAGGATGTACAATGAGCAGTTCTTC.

The J gene is TRBJ1-4, the V gene TRBV2, with 9 bases fitting TRBD1. The V segment lost 6 bases and the J segment 0 bases; nucleotides outside the gene matches: 8. The CDR3 runs 17 residues. The germline CDR1 and CDR2 sequences are SNHLY and FYNNEI. CDR3 DNA: TGTGCCAGCAGGGCAAGGACAGGGGAAGCAACTAATGAAAAACTGTTTTTT. It translates to CASRARTGEATNEKLFF.

The chain's CDR3 is CASSLTSDRFGSLHF. The CDR3 nucleotides are TGTGCCAGCAGTCTCACCTCCGACAGGTTTGGGTCCCTCCACTTT. The chain uses TRBV28 and TRBJ1-6; D possibly corresponds to TRBD1 (6 bases). Trimming removed 5 bases from V and 14 bases from J, with 22 bases in between. CDR1 and CDR2 from the germline V gene are MDHEN and SYDVKM. The CDR3 sequence is 15 residues long.

J is TRBJ2-7 and V is TRBV9; TRBD1 matches 7 bases. Germline V gene sequence: CDR1 SGDLS, CDR2 YYNGEE. Trimming cost V 4 bases and J 7 bases; bases outside gene matches: 14. This CDR3 spans 15 amino acids. The CDR3 is CASSPGGRRISEQYF. In nucleotides, the CDR3 is TGTGCCAGCAGCCCAGGGGGACGGAGGATTAGTGAGCAGTACTTC.

This clone has only a few counts. The chain combines TRBV4-3 with TRBJ2-2; 10 positions match TRBD2. The CDR3 spans 14 residues. Trimming at V came to 7 bases and at J to 5 bases, leaving 4 bases not matched to a gene. Germline CDR1 is LGHNA and CDR2 is YSLEER. The DNA of the CDR3 is TGCGCCAGCAACTCACTAGCGGGAACCGGGGAGCTGTTTTTT. This codes for CASNSLAGTGELFF.

The CDR3 nucleotides are TGTGCCAGCAGCTTAGTAGTGATCGTGAACACTGAAGCTTTCTTT. Translated: CASSLVVIVNTEAFF. The chain joins TRBV11-2 to TRBJ1-1; D is undetermined. The ends were cut back, 1 base at V and 0 bases at J, with 9 bases in the middle. Germline V gene data show CDR1 as SGHAT and CDR2 as FQNNGV. The length of the CDR3 is 15 residues.

In DNA, the CDR3 is TGTGCCAGCAGCTTCAGTGGCAGTATCGATGGCTACACCTTC. It yields the protein CASSFSGSIDGYTF. The rearrangement links TRBV5-4 to TRBJ1-2; D ambiguous. Trimming took 2 bases from V and 6 from J, leaving 14 bases between them. Germline CDR1 reads SGHNT; CDR2 reads YYREEE (reference sequence). The CDR3 totals 14 residues.

This clone is a singleton in its sample. The V and J genes are TRBV19 and TRBJ1-1; the match to TRBD1 covers 8 bases. This CDR3 contains 14 residues. Trimming took 2 bases from V and 3 from J; bases not matched to a gene: 2. The germline gives CDR1 LNHDA, CDR2 SQIVND (reference sequence). The CDR3 loop is CASSIQGADTEAFF. The CDR3 DNA follows: TGTGCCAGTAGTATACAGGGGGCGGACACTGAAGCTTTCTTT. Using reference TRBV19 and TRBJ1-1 for the parts outside the CDR3, the full variable domain is DGGITQSPKYLFRKEGQNVTLSCEQNLNHDAMYWYRQDPGQGLRLIYYSQIVNDFQKGDIAEGYSVSREKKESFPLTVTSAQKNPTAFYLCASSIQGADTEAFFGQGTRLTVV.

The CDR3 DNA reads TGTGCCAGCAGTACAGGGCCGCGGCAGGGCCTTGGCTACACCTTC. As protein: CASSTGPRQGLGYTF. The chain uses TRBV27 and TRBJ1-2; weak D call: TRBD1 (6 bases). Germline V CDR1 and CDR2: MNHEY, SMNVEV (reference sequence). The CDR3 is 15 amino acids. Trimming shortened V by 5 bases and J by 7 bases, and 20 bases separated the two germline ends.

The chain couples TRBV28 to TRBJ1-2, with 7 bases lining up with TRBD1. Germline V gene sequence: CDR1 MDHEN, CDR2 SYDVKM. V lost 4 bases, J lost 4 bases, and 21 bases stayed unmatched. There are 19 residues in the CDR3. The CDR3 protein is CASSSVSSSGGVLSYGYTF. As DNA, the CDR3 is TGTGCCAGCAGTTCCGTCAGCTCCTCAGGGGGTGTTTTATCCTATGGCTACACCTTC.

The chain uses TRBV5-1 and TRBJ2-7; 7 bases are a match to TRBD2. The CDR3 covers 12 residues. V shed 7 bases, J shed 12 bases, and the junction held 13 bases outside the gene matches. Germline V lookup: CDR1 SGHRS, CDR2 YFSETQ. CDR3 loop: CASLAISGGRYF. CDR3 coding DNA: TGCGCCAGCTTGGCCATTTCGGGAGGTCGGTACTTC.

The chain carries TRBV9 and TRBJ2-3; D might be TRBD2 (5 bases). The CDR3 spans 14 residues. Trimming shortened V by 4 bases and J by 8 bases, and 17 bases separated the two germline ends. Germline CDR1 reads SGDLS; CDR2 reads YYNGEE. The CDR3 region is CASSSVGGRGTQYF. The DNA of the CDR3 is TGTGCCAGCAGCTCAGTGGGCGGGCGAGGTACGCAGTATTTT.